The present entry profiles one T cell receptor beta chain with its context. CDR3 length: 18 residues. Germline V gives CDR1 MNHNS, CDR2 SASEGT. Trimming took off 4 bases at V and 0 bases at J, with 21 bases between the two ends. This sample was taken from a study of T-cell reconstitution after alpha-beta-depleted transplantation in children. Unique molecular identifiers were incorporated during preparation of the TCRbeta library. TCRdb passed the PCR reads through MiXCR, listing each CDR3 protein once. The repertoire holds some 500,000 distinct CDR3 sequences, with approximately 20% as singletons. The sample here was PBMCs from the stem cell graft donor, taken from the stem cell graft. The chain has TRBV6-1 and TRBJ2-5; no clear D. This receptor was obtained from a human donor who donated a stem cell graft to a child with acute lymphoblastic leukemia. The CDR3: CASSGLPPGGVYQETQYF. In nucleotides, the CDR3 is TGTGCCAGCAGTGGCCTCCCCCCTGGCGGAGTTTACCAAGAGACCCAGTACTTC.